The clone carrying this TCR beta chain has only a few counts. The sample belongs to a study of cytomegalovirus exposure and HLA in healthy donors. CDR3 length: 14 amino acids. CDR1 and CDR2 from the germline V gene are MGHRA and YSYEKL. With 2 bases removed from V and 5 bases from J, the gap between germline ends came to 9 bases. The PCR made use of 60 Vbeta and 13 Jbeta primers. Only in-frame clones appear in the TCRdb table, and some are missing; sequencing was by immunoSEQ multiplex PCR. The sample carries some 190,000 clones, around 78% recorded once. The chain combines TRBV4-1 with TRBJ1-4, with a possible D match to TRBD1 (6 bases). The sequence was collected from a man between 18 and 29 years old in good health and CMV-seronegative. The sequencing sample was made of PBMCs. The CDR3 sequence: CASSQRQGNEKLFF. In nucleotides, the CDR3 is TGCGCCAGCAGCCAAAGGCAGGGGAATGAAAAACTGTTTTTT.